The source of this TCR beta chain is a study of shared clonotypes between healthy human individuals. This clone was observed many times. Clones were read by immunoSEQ multiplex PCR, and TCRdb kept only the in-frame ones, dropping some. Here the sample spans approximately 1,000,000 clones, roughly 74% being singletons. Per germline, CDR1 LGHNA and CDR2 YNFKEQ. Trimming left V 5 bases short and J 4 bases short, with 15 bases between. The CDR3 contains 14 residues. This receptor was taken from a man aged 18 to 30 in good health. Some clones in this sample may be carry-over from other donors' samples. What was sequenced was memory CD4+ T cells from PBMCs. The subset was: CD45RA-negative fraction. The chain is built from TRBV4-2 and TRBJ2-7; D may be TRBD2 (5 bases). In nucleotides, the CDR3 is TGTGCCAGCAGCGGAGAGGGTCTATGGTACGAGCAGTACTTC. Amino acid sequence: CASSGEGLWYEQYF.